The sequence of this TCR beta chain was determined in a study of molecular identifiers for immune sequencing clone quantification. Study information: In the replicates, RNA derived from 20,000 or 100,000 naive CD8 cells was divided into five parts, and four were sequenced. Study results and caveats: For effector cells, clones above 20 RNA copies held over 98% of molecules; for naive cells, under 1%.

Making the bulk TCR libraries relied on previously described methods and listed TCR primers. TCRdb reanalysed the PCR reads using MiXCR and keeps one entry per CDR3 protein. The sample has 550,000 to 750,000 distinct CDR3 sequences; 20% are singletons. V lost 3 bases and J 10 bases, leaving 10 bases between the germline ends. Germline assignment: CDR1 SNHLY and CDR2 FYNNEI. This CDR3 has 12 amino acids. This clonotype has ten or more counts. Its antigen is not identified. A CD8+CD4-CCR7+CD45RA+ gate was used to sort naive CD8 T cells. Sequencing was performed on naive CD8+ T cells from blood, with Jurkat cell RNA spiked in. Subset described: FACS-sorted CD8+CD4-CCR7+CD45RA+ naive T cells. The source of this sequence is a human donor in good health. Some libraries in this study had Jurkat cell RNA spiked in. V and J are TRBV2 and TRBJ1-5; the D is unclear. CDR3 DNA sequence: TGTGCCAGCAGTGACAGGCGGGATCCCCAGCATTTT. Protein: CASSDRRDPQHF.